This entry lists 19 T cell receptor beta chains sequenced from one sample in a study of blood T cell repertoires in COVID-19. Method: immunoSEQ multiplex PCR; TCRdb's copy keeps in-frame clones and lacks some. The sample has tens of thousands of clones, 91% seen once; the top ten hold 4.5% to 7%. Sequencing input: peripheral blood. These receptors were obtained from an elderly woman with acute or convalescent COVID-19.

The chain employs TRBV2 and TRBJ1-4, with 8 bases lining up with TRBD1. The CDR3 has 15 amino acids. CDR1 is SNHLY, CDR2 FYNNEI, per germline. V shed 4 bases and J 3 bases; nucleotides not matched to a gene: 4. The CDR3, as DNA: TGTGCCAGCAGTGGACAGGGGCTGGCTAATGAAAAACTGTTTTTT. Its protein product is CASSGQGLANEKLFF.

The chain recombines TRBV5-6 with TRBJ1-2; 7 bases fit TRBD1. Trimming at V came to 2 bases and at J to 5 bases, leaving 3 bases not matched to a gene. CDR1 and CDR2 (germline): SGHDT, YYEEEE. The CDR3 is made up of 13 amino acids. For the CDR3, the DNA is TGTGCCAGCAGCTTTCCAGGGGGGTATGGCTACACCTTC. It yields the protein CASSFPGGYGYTF.

J is TRBJ2-7 and V is TRBV5-4; D unclear. V lost 3 bases, J lost 2 bases, and 3 bases lay in between. The germline gives CDR1 SGHNT, CDR2 YYREEE (reference sequence). This CDR3 contains 11 residues. The CDR3 region has the DNA TGTGCCAGCAGCTCTGCCTACGAGCAGTACTTC. The encoded protein is CASSSAYEQYF.

A single count supports this clone. J is TRBJ2-2 and V is TRBV7-3, with 12 positions matching TRBD2. CDR3 size: 17 residues. Germline values: CDR1 SGHTA, CDR2 FQGTGA. The V and J ends lost 5 bases and 3 bases, in that order; junction bases with no gene match: 7. CDR3 DNA sequence: TGTGCCAGCAGCCCCGCACTAGCGGGAGGCCACACCGGGGAGCTGTTTTTT. Translating it yields CASSPALAGGHTGELFF.

CDR3 in amino acids: CASSLMVAQETQYF. The DNA of the CDR3 is TGCGCCAGCAGCTTGATGGTAGCTCAAGAGACCCAGTACTTC. This rearrangement joins TRBV5-1 to TRBJ2-5; D unresolved. Germline V gene lookup returns CDR1 SGHRS and CDR2 YFSETQ. The CDR3 is 14 amino acids. V was pared by 1 base and J by 2 bases, with 9 bases between.

The J gene is TRBJ1-2, the V gene TRBV6-2 or TRBV6-3; the D gene is possibly TRBD1 (5 bases). V was trimmed by 3 bases and J by 7 bases, leaving 15 bases between them. Germline V lookup: CDR1 MNHEY, CDR2 SVGEGT. This CDR3 contains 14 residues. The CDR3 DNA sequence: TGTGCCAGCAGTTATTCATGGGGCCAGGGTGGCTACACCTTC. Translation gives CASSYSWGQGGYTF.

The chain uses TRBV5-4 and TRBJ1-3; D not resolved. Germline-derived CDR1 and CDR2 are SGHNT and YYREEE (reference sequence). This CDR3 region has 13 residues. The V end was cut by 6 bases, the J end by 0 bases, with 7 bases between. The CDR3: CASNPYSGNTIYF. The CDR3 nucleotides are TGTGCCAGCAATCCTTACTCTGGAAACACCATATATTTT.

A single count supports this clone. The chain recombines TRBV7-8 with TRBJ2-3; no clear D. V was clipped by 5 bases and J by 3 bases, with 6 bases between them. This CDR3 is 12 amino acids long. The germline V gene has CDR1 SGHVS and CDR2 FQNEAQ. This CDR3 reads CASSHGTDTQYF. For the CDR3, the DNA is TGTGCCAGCAGCCACGGGACAGATACGCAGTATTTT.

The J gene is TRBJ2-5, the V gene TRBV19, with 11 bases lining up with TRBD2. This CDR3 is built from 15 residues. V lost 3 bases, J lost 4 bases, and 4 bases stayed unmatched. Germline CDR1 and CDR2: LNHDA and SQIVND (reference sequence). CDR3 region: CASSIGSGGGETQYF. The CDR3 DNA reads as TGTGCCAGTAGTATCGGTAGCGGGGGGGGAGAGACCCAGTACTTC.

Written as DNA, the CDR3 is TGTGCCAGCAGCTTAGGGAGGCTGTACCAAGAGACCCAGTACTTC. It encodes CASSLGRLYQETQYF. The chain has TRBV11-2 and TRBJ2-5, with a tentative D call TRBD2 (5 bases). This CDR3 region has 15 residues. Germline V gene data show CDR1 as SGHAT and CDR2 as FQNNGV. Trimming pared 1 base from V and 0 bases from J, leaving 9 bases between.

This chain joins TRBV29-1 and TRBJ1-1; D possibly corresponds to TRBD1 (6 bases). The CDR3 is 13 residues long. Trimming stripped 7 bases from V and 1 base from J, with 13 bases between. In germline, CDR1 is SQVTM, CDR2 ANQGSEA. The DNA of the CDR3 is TGCAGCGCCTCGGGACAAAAGAACACTGAAGCTTTCTTT. Translating gives CSASGQKNTEAFF.

The chain employs TRBV23-1 and TRBJ1-3; D unresolved. TRBV23-1 belongs to the ORF category, with a function that is uncertain. The CDR3 length is 15 residues. Trimming shortened V by 4 bases and J by 0 bases, and 10 bases separated the two germline ends. CDR3 DNA sequence: TGCGCCAGCAGTCCGAGGGTTCTCTCTGGAAACACCATATATTTT. This sequence encodes CASSPRVLSGNTIYF.

The chain recombines TRBV6-2 or TRBV6-3 with TRBJ1-5, with a possible D match to TRBD1 (5 bases). Germline V CDR1 and CDR2: MNHEY, SVGEGT. This CDR3 is built from 16 residues. The ends were cut back, 0 bases at V and 0 bases at J, with 9 bases in the middle. The CDR3 reads CASSYSGHYSNQPQHF. The CDR3 coding sequence is TGTGCCAGCAGTTACTCCGGACACTATAGCAATCAGCCCCAGCATTTT.

This clone was counted only a few times. V is TRBV5-6 and J is TRBJ1-6; 9 nucleotides line up with TRBD1. CDR3 length: 18 residues. From germline, CDR1 is SGHDT and CDR2 YYEEEE. J gave up 4 bases and V 4 bases, and 12 bases lay outside the gene matches. The DNA for the CDR3 is TGTGCCAGCAGCCTGATTCCGGGACAGGGCGGTTATAATTCACCCCTCCACTTT. Protein product: CASSLIPGQGGYNSPLHF.

This clone was seen once. The J gene is TRBJ1-1, the V gene TRBV7-9; TRBD1 matches 9 bases. CDR1 and CDR2 (germline): SEHNR, FQNEAQ (reference sequence). The CDR3 has 16 residues. V shed 3 bases and J 8 bases; nucleotides not matched to a gene: 13. The CDR3 reads CASSFPGQGIFAEAFF. The CDR3 DNA sequence: TGTGCCAGCAGCTTCCCGGGACAGGGAATATTTGCCGAAGCTTTCTTT.

The chain links TRBV19 to TRBJ1-4, with 10 bases aligning to TRBD1. The trim removed 5 bases at V and 6 bases at J, leaving 15 bases unmatched. The germline gives CDR1 LNHDA, CDR2 SQIVND (reference sequence). The CDR3 is made up of 18 amino acids. The CDR3 is CASSSDGTGASVDEKLFF. In DNA form, the CDR3 reads TGTGCCAGTAGTTCCGATGGGACAGGGGCTTCAGTGGATGAAAAACTGTTTTTT.

The chain has TRBV6-5 and TRBJ2-1; 9 bases align to TRBD1. With V trimmed by 4 bases and J by 7 bases, 8 bases remained unmatched. This CDR3 is 15 amino acids long. Germline V gene sequence: CDR1 MNHEY, CDR2 SVGAGI. CDR3 amino acids: CASSFVDRGGNEQFF. CDR3 nucleotides: TGTGCCAGCAGTTTCGTTGACAGGGGGGGGAATGAGCAGTTCTTC.

The chain links TRBV28 to TRBJ2-7; D remains unclear. Germline loops: CDR1 MDHEN, CDR2 SYDVKM. This CDR3 has 11 residues. V lost 5 bases and J 6 bases, leaving 8 bases between the germline ends. The CDR3 sequence: CASSVGSEQYF. In nucleotides, the CDR3 is TGTGCCAGCAGTGTCGGGTCCGAGCAGTACTTC.

This rearrangement joins TRBV7-9 to TRBJ2-2; unclear D gene. V was trimmed by 5 bases and J by 6 bases, leaving 10 bases between them. The CDR3 runs 13 residues. Germline CDR1 reads SEHNR; CDR2 reads FQNEAQ (reference sequence). The CDR3 loop reads CASSLSNPGELFF. DNA for the CDR3: TGTGCCAGCAGCCTATCCAACCCCGGGGAGCTGTTTTTT.